A single sample is the source of the 27 T cell receptor beta chains below, sequenced in a study of blood T cell repertoires in COVID-19. The assay was immunoSEQ multiplex PCR, and TCRdb's table has in-frame clones only and misses some. The sample gives 80,000 to 95,000 clones, roughly 80% of which show up once; approximately 4.6% is in the top ten. The sample comprised peripheral blood. Receptor source: a man older than 75 with COVID-19, enrolled during active disease.

This sequence joins TRBV5-1 and TRBJ1-2, with 8 bases fitting TRBD1. Trimming removed 0 bases from V and 5 bases from J; junction bases left unmatched: 3. Germline V gene lookup returns CDR1 SGHRS and CDR2 YFSETQ. The CDR3 extends over 14 amino acids. The CDR3 sequence is CASSLDRGTYGYTF. The CDR3 nucleotides read TGCGCCAGCAGCTTGGACAGGGGGACATATGGCTACACCTTC.

The V and J genes are TRBV14 and TRBJ2-3; 7 nucleotides agree with TRBD2. The CDR3 has 15 amino acids. The V and J ends lost 5 bases and 0 bases, in that order; junction bases with no gene match: 5. CDR1 SGHDN and CDR2 FVKESK come from the germline V gene. The CDR3 region is CASSKGGRSTDTQYF. The CDR3, as DNA: TGTGCCAGCAGCAAAGGCGGGAGAAGCACAGATACGCAGTATTTT. The entire variable domain, with the rest obtained from reference TRBV14 and TRBJ2-3, is as follows: EAGVTQFPSHSVIEKGQTVTLRCDPISGHDNLYWYRRVMGKEIKFLLHFVKESKQDESGMPNNRFLAERTGGTYSTLKVQPAELEDSGVYFCASSKGGRSTDTQYFGPGTRLTVL.

To note about this clone: An end of the junction differs from the germline gene, which may be a read error. CDR3 nucleotides: TGTGCCAGCAGCCAATCGTCAACAGGGGGCCAGGTGATGATTTTT. It specifies CASSQSSTGGQVMIF. The chain recombines TRBV16 with TRBJ1-4; 9 nucleotides line up with TRBD1. Germline loops: CDR1 KGHSY, CDR2 FQNENV. This CDR3 comprises 15 residues.

The chain carries TRBV4-1 and TRBJ2-3; the match to TRBD2 covers 12 bases. The CDR3 loop spans 14 amino acids. With 5 bases clipped from V and 4 bases from J, the junction kept 1 base outside the gene matches. The V gene's germline CDR1 is MGHRA and CDR2 YSYEKL. The CDR3 DNA reads TGCGCCAGCAGCTCTAGCGGGGGGGCAGATACGCAGTATTTT. It codes for CASSSSGGADTQYF.

This chain links TRBV7-6 with TRBJ2-6, with D perhaps TRBD2 (5 bases). The V gene's germline CDR1 is SGHVS and CDR2 FNYEAQ. Deletions cut 6 bases from V and 4 bases from J, with 7 bases between. The CDR3 extends over 13 amino acids. CDR3 sequence reads: CASSWEGANVLTF. The DNA for the CDR3 is TGTGCCAGCAGTTGGGAGGGGGCCAACGTCCTGACTTTC.

V is TRBV28 and J is TRBJ2-1; 10 bases line up with TRBD2. The V gene's germline CDR1 is MDHEN and CDR2 SYDVKM. CDR3 size: 15 residues. The junction had 10 bases not matched to a gene; V was cut back by 5 bases and J by 9 bases. CDR3 bases: TGTGCCAGCAGTGCCGGACTAGCGGTACCAACTGAGCAGTTCTTC. As protein: CASSAGLAVPTEQFF.

The genes are TRBV30 and TRBJ2-1; 8 bases match TRBD2. CDR1 GTSNPN and CDR2 SVGIG come from the germline V gene (reference sequence). Trimming removed 5 bases from V and 8 bases from J; junction bases left unmatched: 14. This CDR3 comprises 15 residues. The CDR3 is CAWGPGTRVGYEQFF. The CDR3 nucleotides are TGTGCCTGGGGACCCGGGACTAGAGTGGGCTATGAGCAGTTCTTC.

This chain uses TRBV2 with TRBJ2-7, with 8 bases fitting TRBD1. The CDR3 totals 14 residues. Germline assignment: CDR1 SNHLY and CDR2 FYNNEI. V shed 2 bases and J 3 bases; nucleotides not matched to a gene: 3. The CDR3 bases are TGTGCCAGCAGTGAACGGACAGGGATCTACGAGCAGTACTTC. Encoded protein: CASSERTGIYEQYF.

J is TRBJ1-4 and V is TRBV5-5; the D gene is possibly TRBD1 (5 bases). The CDR3 totals 16 residues. Trimming shortened V by 4 bases and J by 5 bases, and 18 bases separated the two germline ends. CDR1 is SGHKS, CDR2 YYEKEE, per germline (reference sequence). In nucleotides, the CDR3 is TGTGCCAGCAGCCTGGGACCGCGACTAGAGAATGAAAAACTGTTTTTT. This gives the protein CASSLGPRLENEKLFF.

The rearrangement joins TRBV7-2 to TRBJ1-5; D gene ambiguous. Germline CDR1 is SGHTA and CDR2 is FQGNSA. The V gene lost 1 base and the J gene lost 5 bases, with 6 bases spanning the gap. The CDR3 contains 13 residues. The CDR3 is CASSLVSDQPQHF. The CDR3 DNA follows: TGTGCCAGCAGCTTAGTTTCGGATCAGCCCCAGCATTTT.

In DNA form, the CDR3 reads TGTGCCAGTAGTATAGCGGGACAGTTGAACACTGAAGCTTTCTTT. Its translation is CASSIAGQLNTEAFF. This chain links TRBV19 with TRBJ1-1; TRBD1 agrees at 7 bases. Germline-derived CDR1 and CDR2 are LNHDA and SQIVND (reference sequence). Germline trimming cut 1 base from V and 0 bases from J; bases unmatched to any gene: 2. This CDR3 spans 15 amino acids.

V and J are TRBV6-2 or TRBV6-3 and TRBJ1-1; no clear D. Trimming left V 2 bases short and J 3 bases short, with 7 bases between. The CDR3 contains 13 residues. Germline-derived CDR1 and CDR2 are MNHEY and SVGEGT. CDR3 loop: CASSYLPDTEAFF. The CDR3 DNA reads as TGTGCCAGCAGTTACCTCCCAGACACTGAAGCTTTCTTT.

The V gene is TRBV7-8, the J gene TRBJ1-2; the match to TRBD1 covers 8 bases. The CDR3 spans 14 residues. Germline V gene data show CDR1 as SGHVS and CDR2 as FQNEAQ. V lost 2 bases to trimming and J lost 8 bases; unmatched junction nucleotides: 7. The CDR3 nucleotides are TGTGCCAGCAGCTTAAGCCGGGACAGGAGGGGCTACACCTTC. Translating it yields CASSLSRDRRGYTF.

The CDR3 coding sequence is TGTGCCAGTAGTCCTGGGGCATCACGGAACACTGAAGCTTTCTTT. Translated, it gives CASSPGASRNTEAFF. The rearrangement uses TRBV19 and TRBJ1-1; TRBD1 is a possible D gene (5 bases). Between the trimmed V and J ends, which lost 5 bases and 1 base, there was a span of 14 bases. The CDR3 covers 15 residues. The germline CDR1 and CDR2 sequences are LNHDA and SQIVND (reference sequence).

The V call is TRBV23-1, the J call TRBJ1-2; TRBD1 matches at 8 bases. TRBV23-1 is noted as an ORF with a role that remains uncertain. With 3 bases clipped from V and 7 bases from J, the junction kept 10 bases outside the gene matches. CDR3 size: 15 residues. The CDR3 spells CASSHPGQGICGYTF. CDR3 bases: TGCGCCAGCAGTCACCCTGGACAGGGTATTTGTGGCTACACCTTC.

The chain has TRBV19 and TRBJ1-2; 8 bases are a match to TRBD1. J gave up 0 bases and V 5 bases, and 8 bases lay outside the gene matches. This CDR3 spans 16 amino acids. The germline gives CDR1 LNHDA, CDR2 SQIVND (reference sequence). CDR3 region: CASSSLGQGANYGYTF. CDR3 coding DNA: TGTGCCAGTAGTTCCCTCGGACAGGGAGCTAACTATGGCTACACCTTC. Supplemented by reference TRBV19 and TRBJ1-2, the full variable domain reads DGGITQSPKYLFRKEGQNVTLSCEQNLNHDAMYWYRQDPGQGLRLIYYSQIVNDFQKGDIAEGYSVSREKKESFPLTVTSAQKNPTAFYLCASSSLGQGANYGYTFGSGTRLTVV.

The genes are TRBV18 and TRBJ2-7; D possibly corresponds to TRBD1 (5 bases). Germline CDR1 and CDR2: KGHSH and LQKENI. The V gene lost 5 bases and the J gene lost 3 bases, with 14 bases spanning the gap. The CDR3 extends over 14 amino acids. Here the CDR3 reads CASSSRQRHYEQYF. CDR3 in DNA: TGTGCCAGCTCATCTCGACAGAGGCACTACGAGCAGTACTTC. Filled out from reference TRBV18 and TRBJ2-7, the complete variable domain reads NAGVMQNPRHLVRRRGQEARLRCSPMKGHSHVYWYRQLPEEGLKFMVYLQKENIIDESGMPKERFSAEFPKEGPSILRIQQVVRGDSAAYFCASSSRQRHYEQYFGPGTRLTVT.

DNA of the CDR3: TGTGCCAGCAGCCCGGGACAGGGGCACGGTACGCAGTATTTT. Its protein is CASSPGQGHGTQYF. This chain links TRBV9 with TRBJ2-3, with 10 bases that match TRBD1. CDR3 length equals 14 residues. CDR1 is SGDLS and CDR2 is YYNGEE in the germline V gene. V lost 4 bases to trimming and J lost 8 bases; unmatched junction nucleotides: 7.

The rearrangement uses TRBV7-8 and TRBJ1-5; 10 bases agree with TRBD1. This CDR3 has 15 residues. Germline V CDR1 and CDR2: SGHVS, FQNEAQ. Trimming took 5 bases from V and 6 from J; bases not matched to a gene: 7. The CDR3 DNA follows: TGTGCCAGCAGCCCGCGACAGGGGGCCGGTCAGCCCCAGCATTTT. As protein: CASSPRQGAGQPQHF. The full variable domain, rest sourced from reference TRBV7-8 and TRBJ1-5, is GAGVSQSPRYKVAKRGQDVALRCDPISGHVSLFWYQQALGQGPEFLTYFQNEAQLDKSGLPSDRFFAERPEGSVSTLKIQRTQQEDSAVYLCASSPRQGAGQPQHFGDGTRLSIL.

The chain carries TRBV2 and TRBJ2-5; TRBD2 agrees at 7 bases. Germline CDR1 SNHLY, CDR2 FYNNEI. V gave up 5 bases and J gave up 2 bases; unmatched junction bases: 2. This CDR3 spans 13 amino acids. CDR3 nucleotides: TGTGCCAGCAGTCCGGGACTACAAGAGACCCAGTACTTC. Translation gives CASSPGLQETQYF. Complete variable domain (other parts from reference TRBV2 and TRBJ2-5): EPEVTQTPSHQVTQMGQEVILRCVPISNHLYFYWYRQILGQKVEFLVSFYNNEISEKSEIFDDQFSVERPDGSNFTLKIRSTKLEDSAMYFCASSPGLQETQYFGPGTRLLVL.

The V and J genes are TRBV7-3 and TRBJ2-7; maybe TRBD2 (6 bases). V was trimmed by 2 bases and J by 1 base, leaving 12 bases between them. Germline CDR1 SGHTA, CDR2 FQGTGA. The CDR3 has 15 residues. This chain's CDR3 is CASSLSAGSSYEQYF. DNA of the CDR3: TGTGCCAGCAGCTTATCAGCGGGCTCTTCCTACGAGCAGTACTTC.

This clone was detected only once. The chain carries TRBV5-1 and TRBJ2-2; 8 nucleotides match TRBD1. In germline, CDR1 is SGHRS, CDR2 YFSETQ. V trimming: 2 bases; J trimming: 7 bases; junction bases outside the gene matches: 4. The CDR3 has 14 amino acids. The CDR3 loop reads CASSLQGDGGELFF. CDR3 coding DNA: TGCGCCAGCAGCTTACAGGGGGACGGCGGGGAGCTGTTTTTT.

The chain has TRBV4-1 and TRBJ1-2, with 8 bases matching TRBD1. The trim removed 0 bases at V and 8 bases at J, leaving 5 bases unmatched. CDR1 and CDR2 (germline): MGHRA, YSYEKL. The CDR3 has 14 amino acids. The CDR3 here is CASSQDQGARGYTF. As DNA, the CDR3 is TGCGCCAGCAGCCAAGATCAGGGGGCTCGGGGCTACACCTTC.

The chain has TRBV5-1 and TRBJ2-2; 7 bases are a match to TRBD2. Germline lookup yields CDR1 SGHRS and CDR2 YFSETQ. The length of the CDR3 is 14 residues. J lost 8 bases, V lost 0 bases, and 4 bases had no gene match. The CDR3: CASSLGASGGELFF. The CDR3 DNA follows: TGCGCCAGCAGCTTGGGGGCTAGCGGTGGGGAGCTGTTTTTT.

The chain links TRBV7-2 to TRBJ1-4; no reliable D call. CDR1 is SGHTA and CDR2 is FQGNSA in the germline V gene. Trimming removed 0 bases from V and 2 bases from J, with 13 bases in between. CDR3 length: 17 residues. The CDR3 DNA sequence: TGTGCCAGCAGCTTAGCACCAACCCGACTCACTAATGAAAAACTGTTTTTT. As protein: CASSLAPTRLTNEKLFF.

This chain joins TRBV6-2 or TRBV6-3 and TRBJ1-1; D gene ambiguous. Germline V CDR1 and CDR2: MNHEY, SVGEGT. The CDR3 totals 12 residues. V lost 5 bases and J lost 1, with 5 bases in between. The CDR3 nucleotides are TGTGCCAGCAGTCGACAGAACACTGAAGCTTTCTTT. Amino acids: CASSRQNTEAFF.

This chain links TRBV11-2 with TRBJ1-1; a weak D match, TRBD1 (6 bases). Germline CDR1 SGHAT, CDR2 FQNNGV. Trimming stripped 5 bases from V and 3 bases from J, with 13 bases between. This CDR3 region has 14 residues. CDR3 nucleotides: TGTGCCAGCAGCGTCCCACAGGGCTACACTGAAGCTTTCTTT. It codes for CASSVPQGYTEAFF.